The 11 T cell receptor beta chains listed next were all sequenced from one sample in a study of control samples from healthy donors and cancer patients. Data came from immunoSEQ multiplex PCR; TCRdb stores just in-frame clones and leaves some out. The repertoire consists of approximately 220,000 clones, with around 94% occurring once and the leading ten covering 1.5%. The sequenced material came from blood. The receptors come from a man aged 45 to 65 in good health.

The V gene is TRBV6-6, the J gene TRBJ1-3; TRBD1 matches at 11 bases. Losses at the gene ends were 5 bases for V and 2 bases for J; bases not matched to a gene: 8. This CDR3 contains 17 residues. Germline-derived CDR1 and CDR2 are MNHNY and SVGAGI (reference sequence). The CDR3 reads CASSGSGQGGTGNTIYF. In nucleotides, the CDR3 is TGTGCCAGCAGTGGATCGGGACAGGGGGGCACTGGAAACACCATATATTTT.

The chain couples TRBV7-2 to TRBJ2-5, with D hard to call. Germline assignment: CDR1 SGHTA and CDR2 FQGNSA. Trimming took off 2 bases at V and 9 bases at J, with 16 bases between the two ends. There are 14 residues in the CDR3. CDR3 in amino acids: CASSLRLNTRAQYF. The CDR3, as DNA: TGTGCCAGCAGCTTACGGCTCAATACAAGAGCCCAGTACTTC. Looking up the rest from reference TRBV7-2 and TRBJ2-5 gives the full variable domain: GAGVSQSPSNKVTEKGKDVELRCDPISGHTALYWYRQSLGQGLEFLIYFQGNSAPDKSGLPSDRFSAERTGGSVSTLTIQRTQQEDSAVYLCASSLRLNTRAQYFGPGTRLLVL.

CDR3 DNA: TGTGCCAGCAGTTTCCTCGACACCGGGGAGCTGTTTTTT. Amino acids: CASSFLDTGELFF. The rearrangement joins TRBV12-3 or TRBV12-4 to TRBJ2-2; D remains unclear. The CDR3 loop spans 13 amino acids. The V end was cut by 3 bases, the J end by 3 bases, with 5 bases between.

The chain joins TRBV2 to TRBJ2-7; D might be TRBD1 (6 bases). The CDR3 runs to 14 residues. Between the trimmed V and J ends, which lost 3 bases and 2 bases, there was a span of 11 bases. The germline V gene has CDR1 SNHLY and CDR2 FYNNEI. As DNA, the CDR3 is TGTGCCAGCAGTGAGCAGGGGTCCACCTACGAGCAGTACTTC. It translates to CASSEQGSTYEQYF.

As for this clone: The same CDR3 is also encoded by other DNA sequences in this sample. The chain employs TRBV28 and TRBJ2-5; 9 positions agree with TRBD2. This CDR3 has 14 amino acids. The trim removed 5 bases at V and 7 bases at J, leaving 8 bases unmatched. Germline lookup yields CDR1 MDHEN and CDR2 SYDVKM. The CDR3 sequence: CASSIAGAGGTQYF. In DNA, the CDR3 is TGTGCCAGCAGTATAGCGGGGGCGGGGGGGACCCAGTACTTC.

The rearrangement links TRBV5-1 to TRBJ1-1; D is unresolved. The CDR3 is 15 amino acids. Trimming stripped 0 bases from V and 4 bases from J, with 13 bases between. The germline V gene has CDR1 SGHRS and CDR2 YFSETQ. CDR3 nucleotide sequence: TGCGCCAGCAGCTTGGAACCTTCTGGGAGCACTGAAGCTTTCTTT. Translation: CASSLEPSGSTEAFF.

The chain employs TRBV6-5 and TRBJ2-2, with 8 bases lining up with TRBD1. The CDR3 length is 15 residues. Germline V gene sequence: CDR1 MNHEY, CDR2 SVGAGI. Unmatched junction bases numbered 8, after V lost 6 bases and J lost 5 bases. The CDR3 nucleotides are TGTGCCAGCAGACGCTGGACAGGGCAGACCGGGGAGCTGTTTTTT. It is translated as CASRRWTGQTGELFF.

This clone was seen just once. The chain is built from TRBV11-2 and TRBJ2-7; possibly TRBD1 or TRBD2 for D (5 bases each). The germline gives CDR1 SGHAT, CDR2 FQNNGV. The CDR3 contains 14 residues. V was shortened by 3 bases and J by 2 bases, with 11 bases between the two germline ends. CDR3 amino acids: CASSLGPGTYEQYF. The CDR3, as DNA: TGTGCCAGCAGCTTGGGGCCGGGGACCTACGAGCAGTACTTC.

The CDR3 is CASSQGDEGASIPNTEAFF. The CDR3 bases are TGCGCCAGCAGCCAAGGGGATGAGGGGGCGAGTATTCCTAACACTGAAGCTTTCTTT. V is TRBV4-3 and J is TRBJ1-1; 7 nucleotides align to TRBD1. This CDR3 is 19 amino acids long. Germline V gives CDR1 LGHNA, CDR2 YSLEER. Unmatched junction bases numbered 16, after V lost 1 base and J lost 2 bases.

Details on this clone: One junction end does not reproduce the germline sequence, and a read error may be involved. The CDR3 DNA reads as TGTGCCAGCGGCGTAGAGATGCACAATGAGCAGTTCTTC. Translated, it gives CASGVEMHNEQFF. J is TRBJ2-1 and V is TRBV9; D is ambiguous. CDR3 length: 13 residues. Per germline, CDR1 SGDLS and CDR2 YYNGEE.

Notes on this clone: Other nucleotide sequences in the sample specify the same CDR3. This rearrangement joins TRBV4-1 to TRBJ2-5, with 7 bases lining up with TRBD2. CDR3 size: 13 residues. Germline V CDR1 and CDR2: MGHRA, YSYEKL. The junction had 0 bases not matched to a gene; V was cut back by 0 bases and J by 5 bases. The CDR3 bases are TGCGCCAGCAGCCAAGACGGGGGGGAGACCCAGTACTTC. Amino acid sequence: CASSQDGGETQYF.